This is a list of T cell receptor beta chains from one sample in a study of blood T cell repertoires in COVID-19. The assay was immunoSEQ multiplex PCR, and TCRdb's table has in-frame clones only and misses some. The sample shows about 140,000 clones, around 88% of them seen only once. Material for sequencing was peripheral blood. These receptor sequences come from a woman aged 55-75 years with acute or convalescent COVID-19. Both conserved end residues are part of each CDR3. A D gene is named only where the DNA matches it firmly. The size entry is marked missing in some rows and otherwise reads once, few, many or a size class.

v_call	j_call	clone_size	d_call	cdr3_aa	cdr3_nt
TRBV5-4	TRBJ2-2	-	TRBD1	CASSWGTGGEVAGELFF	TGTGCCAGCAGCTGGGGGACAGGGGGCGAGGTCGCCGGGGAGCTGTTTTTT
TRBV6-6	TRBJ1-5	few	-	CASSQRTGHYQHF	TGTGCCAGCAGTCAAAGGACGGGACACTACCAGCATTTT
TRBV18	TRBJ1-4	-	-	CASSPRGQANEKLFF	TGTGCCAGCTCACCACGAGGGCAGGCTAATGAAAAACTGTTTTTT
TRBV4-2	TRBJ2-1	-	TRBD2	CASSHNPSVAGGTNEQFF	TGTGCCAGCAGCCACAACCCCTCTGTAGCGGGGGGGACCAATGAGCAGTTCTTC
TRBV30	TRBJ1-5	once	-	CAYGGGSLDQPQHF	TGTGCCTACGGGGGGGGTTCTTTGGATCAGCCCCAGCATTTT
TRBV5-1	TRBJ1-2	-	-	CASSSRTEFYGYTF	TGCGCCAGCAGCTCCCGGACAGAGTTCTATGGCTACACCTTC
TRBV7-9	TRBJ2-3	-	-	CASSRSGVLVDTQYF	TGTGCCAGCAGCCGTTCAGGGGTATTGGTGGATACGCAGTATTTT
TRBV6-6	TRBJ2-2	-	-	CASSYGQENTGELFF	TGTGCCAGCAGTTACGGGCAGGAGAACACCGGGGAGCTGTTTTTT
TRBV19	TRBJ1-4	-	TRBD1	CASNRGQGINEKLFF	TGTGCCAGTAACCGAGGACAGGGGATTAATGAAAAACTGTTTTTT
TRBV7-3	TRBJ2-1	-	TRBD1	CASSLSAGGMNEQFF	TGTGCCAGCAGCTTAAGCGCAGGGGGTATGAATGAGCAGTTCTTC
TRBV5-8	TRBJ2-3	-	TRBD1	CASRPGQPSTDTQYF	TGTGCCAGCAGGCCGGGACAGCCATCCACAGATACGCAGTATTTT
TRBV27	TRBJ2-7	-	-	CASSRAGATYEQYF	TGTGCCAGCTCGCGGGCGGGGGCTACCTACGAGCAGTACTTC
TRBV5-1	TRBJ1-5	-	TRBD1	CASSAQGAFNQPQHF	TGCGCCAGCAGCGCCCAGGGGGCCTTCAATCAGCCCCAGCATTTT
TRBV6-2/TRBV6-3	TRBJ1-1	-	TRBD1	CASSYFPAGGVVTEAFF	TGTGCCAGCAGTTACTTCCCGGCAGGGGGAGTGGTCACTGAAGCTTTCTTT
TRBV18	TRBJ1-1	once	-	CASSPPGATLLTEAFF	TGTGCCAGCTCACCACCGGGGGCGACTTTGCTCACTGAAGCTTTCTTT
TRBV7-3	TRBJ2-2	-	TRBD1	CASSSGTGSGELFF	TGTGCCAGCAGCTCCGGGACAGGGTCCGGGGAGCTGTTTTTT
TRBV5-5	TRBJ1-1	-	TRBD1	CASSPHSTGGLNTEAFF	TGTGCCAGCAGCCCTCACTCGACAGGGGGACTGAACACTGAAGCTTTCTTT
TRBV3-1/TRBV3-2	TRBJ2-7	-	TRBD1	CASSQGGTGQGYEQYF	TGTGCCAGCAGCCAAGGCGGGACGGGACAGGGGTACGAGCAGTACTTC
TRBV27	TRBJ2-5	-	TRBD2	CASRALAAAYETQYF	TGTGCCAGCAGGGCACTAGCGGCCGCGTACGAGACCCAGTACTTC
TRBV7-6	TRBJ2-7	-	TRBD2	CASSPLSGGARYEQYF	TGTGCCAGCAGCCCCTTAAGCGGGGGGGCGCGCTACGAGCAGTACTTC
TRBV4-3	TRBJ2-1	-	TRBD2	CASSRGTSGGYEQFF	TGCGCCAGCAGCCGTGGGACTAGCGGGGGTTACGAGCAGTTCTTC
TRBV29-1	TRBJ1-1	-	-	CSGLGGNTEAFF	TGCAGCGGGCTGGGGGGTAACACTGAAGCTTTCTTT
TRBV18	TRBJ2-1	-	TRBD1	CASSPRLGQGGDEQFF	TGTGCCAGCTCACCACGCTTGGGACAGGGTGGCGATGAGCAGTTCTTC
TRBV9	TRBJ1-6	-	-	CASSVGQGNSPLHF	TGTGCCAGCAGCGTAGGTCAGGGTAATTCACCCCTCCACTTT
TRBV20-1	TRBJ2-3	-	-	CSAFFTDTQYF	TGCAGTGCTTTCTTCACAGATACGCAGTATTTT
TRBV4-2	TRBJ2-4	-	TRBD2	CASSQEYETGGKNIQYF	TGTGCCAGCAGCCAAGAATACGAAACGGGGGGAAAAAACATTCAGTACTTC
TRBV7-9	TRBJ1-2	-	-	CASSLVQGNGYTF	TGTGCCAGCAGCTTAGTACAGGGTAACGGCTACACCTTC
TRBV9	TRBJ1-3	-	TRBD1	CASSPWGQGASGNTIYF	TGTGCCAGCAGCCCCTGGGGACAGGGTGCTTCTGGAAACACCATATATTTT
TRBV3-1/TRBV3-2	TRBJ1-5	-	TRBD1	CASSQDLGQGNDQPQHF	TGTGCCAGCAGCCAAGACCTGGGACAGGGTAATGATCAGCCCCAGCATTTT
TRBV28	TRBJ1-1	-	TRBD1	CASSGTGVWNTEAFF	TGTGCCAGCAGTGGGACAGGGGTTTGGAACACTGAAGCTTTCTTT
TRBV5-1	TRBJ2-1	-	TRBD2	CASSPLSGGAGNEQFF	TGCGCCAGCAGCCCCCTTAGCGGGGGGGCCGGCAATGAGCAGTTCTTC
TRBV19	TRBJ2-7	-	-	CASRGTYEQYF	TGTGCAAGTCGGGGGACCTACGAGCAGTACTTC
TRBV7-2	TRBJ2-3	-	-	CASSLGTSTDTQYF	TGTGCCAGCAGCTTAGGGACTAGCACAGATACGCAGTATTTT
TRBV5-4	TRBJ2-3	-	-	CASSRDSATDTQYF	TGTGCCAGCAGCCGGGACTCTGCGACAGATACGCAGTATTTT
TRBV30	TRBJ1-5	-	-	CAWSVGGDGQPQHF	TGTGCCTGGAGTGTAGGGGGGGACGGGCAGCCCCAGCATTTT
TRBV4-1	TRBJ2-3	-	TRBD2	CASSQGTTSGGTDTQYF	TGCGCCAGCAGCCAAGGAACCACTAGCGGGGGAACAGATACGCAGTATTTT
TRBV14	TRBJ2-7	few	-	CASSQDWRAQYF	TGTGCCAGCAGCCAAGATTGGAGAGCGCAGTACTTC
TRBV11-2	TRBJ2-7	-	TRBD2	CASSPVAGGPGEQYF	TGTGCCAGCAGCCCGGTAGCGGGGGGGCCGGGGGAGCAGTACTTC
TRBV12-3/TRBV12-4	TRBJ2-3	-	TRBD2	CASGLAGLDTQYF	TGTGCCAGCGGCCTAGCGGGGCTAGATACGCAGTATTTT
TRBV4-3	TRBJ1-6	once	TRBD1	CASSQGADRANSPLHF	TGCGCCAGCAGCCAAGGGGCGGACAGGGCTAATTCACCCCTCCACTTT
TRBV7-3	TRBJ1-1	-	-	CASSLNRVPNTEAFF	TGTGCCAGCAGCTTAAACAGGGTACCGAACACTGAAGCTTTCTTT
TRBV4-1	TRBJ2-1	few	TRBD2	CASSQPPAGTSGDYRSYNEQFF	TGCGCCAGCAGCCAACCCCCGGCCGGGACTAGCGGGGACTACCGCTCCTACAATGAGCAGTTCTTC
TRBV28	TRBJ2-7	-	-	CASSFNKLGEGYEQYF	TGTGCCAGCAGTTTTAATAAGTTGGGCGAGGGCTACGAGCAGTACTTC
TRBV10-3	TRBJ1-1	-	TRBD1	CAIRQGIDTEAFF	TGTGCCATCAGACAGGGGATTGACACTGAAGCTTTCTTT
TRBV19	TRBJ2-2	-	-	CASTLGRGYYTGELFF	TGTGCCAGTACCCTGGGTAGAGGGTATTACACCGGGGAGCTGTTTTTT
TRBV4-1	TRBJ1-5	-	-	CASSLRTGTVNQPQHF	TGCGCCAGCAGCCTCCGTACCGGGACTGTGAATCAGCCCCAGCATTTT
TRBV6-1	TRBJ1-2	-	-	CASSDPGPGYTF	TGTGCCAGCAGTGACCCAGGGCCTGGCTACACCTTC
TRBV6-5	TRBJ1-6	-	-	CASNQGQLNSPLHF	TGTGCCAGCAACCAAGGACAGTTAAATTCACCCCTCCACTTT
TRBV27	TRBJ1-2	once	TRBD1	CASSLTGTAINNYGYTF	TGTGCCAGCAGTTTAACCGGGACAGCGATAAATAACTATGGCTACACCTTC
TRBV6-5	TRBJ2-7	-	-	CASSYSQGSYEQYF	TGTGCCAGCAGTTACTCCCAGGGATCCTACGAGCAGTACTTC
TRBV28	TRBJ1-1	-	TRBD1	CASRPGGTGDTEAFF	TGTGCCAGCAGGCCCGGGGGGACAGGGGACACTGAAGCTTTCTTT